One and the same sample provided the 10 T cell receptor beta chains below, sequenced in a study of beta chain features in type 1 diabetes (dated by TCRdb to about 2018). Points the paper makes about the study in general: A moderate but significant shortening of TCRB CDR3 length was observed in type 1 diabetes patients in all four CD4+ subsets.

Their cognate antigens are unknown. Library creation used the immunoSEQ multiplex PCR assay. The entire isolated RNA was reverse transcribed using the High Capacity cDNA Reverse Transcription Kit, and thus expressed TCRB transcripts were sequenced. TCRdb carries this immuneACCESS record with in-frame sequences only. Its versions omit some clonotypes, under half of them owing to an unresolved V gene in the studies checked, with the rest unexplained. In all, the sample holds a few hundred thousand clones, and around 13% of those were seen once. Of the sample, about 0.01% falls within the top ten clones. Sample: naive CD4+ T cells from blood. The sample's cell subset or site label, in plain terms: true naive CD4+ T cells. The receptors derive from a woman between 18 and 29 years old with type 1 diabetes.

This rearrangement joins TRBV4-3 to TRBJ2-7; 16 positions match TRBD2. The J segment lost 6 bases and the V segment lost 4 bases, leaving 3 bases of the junction unmatched. The CDR3 runs to 15 residues. The germline gives CDR1 LGHNA, CDR2 YSLEER. This chain's CDR3 is CASSPGLAGGLEQYF. In nucleotides, the CDR3 is TGCGCCAGCAGCCCGGGACTAGCGGGAGGGCTCGAGCAGTACTTC.

In regard to this clone: The junction departs from germline at one end; a sequencing error may be responsible. The chain recombines TRBV7-9 with TRBJ2-5, with 11 positions matching TRBD2. CDR3 size: 14 residues. Germline V gives CDR1 SEHNR, CDR2 FQNEAQ (reference sequence). The CDR3 region has the DNA TGTGCCAGCAGCCTAGCGGGGGGATCAGAGACCCAGTACTTC. Its protein product is CASSLAGGSETQYF.

J is TRBJ2-5 and V is TRBV25-1, with D perhaps matching TRBD1 (6 bases). The germline gives CDR1 MGHDK, CDR2 SYGVNS. Trimming stripped 11 bases from V and 5 bases from J, with 12 bases between. The CDR3 runs to 11 residues. CDR3 bases: TGTGCCGCACAGGGTCTCGAGACCCAGTACTTC. Its protein is CAAQGLETQYF.

This clone was found a few times. This chain uses TRBV19 with TRBJ1-4, with 9 bases lining up with TRBD1. The CDR3 is made up of 13 amino acids. Germline V gene data show CDR1 as LNHDA and CDR2 as SQIVND (reference sequence). The V and J ends lost 9 bases and 4 bases, in that order; junction bases with no gene match: 3. In nucleotides, the CDR3 is TGTGCCAGCCGGGGACAGGGTAATGAAAAACTGTTTTTT. It yields the protein CASRGQGNEKLFF.

The CDR3 loop reads CASSITGSGYTF. CDR3 DNA: TGTGCCAGCAGCATAACAGGTAGCGGCTACACCTTC. This rearrangement joins TRBV5-6 to TRBJ1-2; tentative D call: TRBD1 (5 bases). The germline V gene has CDR1 SGHDT and CDR2 YYEEEE. Trimming cost V 4 bases and J 8 bases, with 12 bases left between them. The CDR3 runs 12 residues.

This sequence joins TRBV27 and TRBJ1-6, with a tentative D call TRBD1 (5 bases). The V end was cut by 5 bases, the J end by 6 bases, with 17 bases between. This CDR3 region has 16 residues. Germline-derived CDR1 and CDR2 are MNHEY and SMNVEV (reference sequence). CDR3 in DNA: TGTGCCAGCAGTCTCGACCCTCAGGGAGGTAATTCACCCCTCCACTTT. It codes for CASSLDPQGGNSPLHF.

The chain links TRBV19 to TRBJ2-1; 8 positions agree with TRBD2. The CDR3 extends over 15 amino acids. Trimming removed 2 bases from V and 5 bases from J; junction bases left unmatched: 5. Germline V gene data show CDR1 as LNHDA and CDR2 as SQIVND (reference sequence). The CDR3 sequence is CASSIIAGGHNEQFF. CDR3 nucleotides: TGTGCCAGTAGTATAATCGCGGGAGGACACAATGAGCAGTTCTTC. The full variable domain, with the rest looked up from reference TRBV19 and TRBJ2-1, is DGGITQSPKYLFRKEGQNVTLSCEQNLNHDAMYWYRQDPGQGLRLIYYSQIVNDFQKGDIAEGYSVSREKKESFPLTVTSAQKNPTAFYLCASSIIAGGHNEQFFGPGTRLTVL.

The chain couples TRBV30 to TRBJ1-2; D unclear. V lost 4 bases to trimming and J lost 0 bases, with 6 bases between them. CDR3 length: 12 residues. Per the germline V gene, CDR1 is GTSNPN and CDR2 is SVGIG (reference sequence). CDR3 sequence reads: CAWTLSNYGYTF. The DNA for the CDR3 is TGTGCCTGGACACTCTCTAACTATGGCTACACCTTC.

This chain connects TRBV29-1 to TRBJ2-3, with TRBD2 matching 13 bases. J gave up 2 bases and V 7 bases, and 6 bases lay outside the gene matches. Germline lookup yields CDR1 SQVTM and CDR2 ANQGSEA. The CDR3 contains 15 residues. CDR3 sequence reads: CSAKGLAGLTDTQYF. In nucleotides, the CDR3 is TGCAGCGCCAAGGGACTAGCGGGACTCACAGATACGCAGTATTTT.

The chain links TRBV15 to TRBJ2-3, with a possible D match to TRBD2 (7 bases). The germline gives CDR1 LNHNV, CDR2 YYDKDF (reference sequence). The CDR3 loop spans 15 amino acids. Trimming pared 0 bases from V and 3 bases from J, leaving 10 bases between. The chain's CDR3 is CATSRDGGRTDTQYF. CDR3 DNA: TGTGCCACCAGCAGAGACGGGGGGCGTACAGATACGCAGTATTTT. Together with reference TRBV15 and TRBJ2-3, the CDR3 gives the full variable domain: DAMVIQNPRYQVTQFGKPVTLSCSQTLNHNVMYWYQQKSSQAPKLLFHYYDKDFNNEADTPDNFQSRRPNTSFCFLDIRSPGLGDTAMYLCATSRDGGRTDTQYFGPGTRLTVL.